This TCR beta chain was captured in a study of T-cell reconstitution after alpha-beta-depleted transplantation in children. The germline V gene encodes CDR1 SGDLS and CDR2 YYNGEE. This CDR3 has 15 residues. V shed 2 bases and J shed 3 bases, with 12 bases lying between them. As it was prepared, the TCRbeta library received unique molecular identifiers. TCRdb called the PCR reads again in MiXCR, with one record for every CDR3 protein. This table holds 500,000 to 750,000 distinct CDR3 sequences, around 13% found once. Study-level points and caveats: After transplant, high TCRbeta diversity at day 60 in some patients arose from surviving recipient T cells and thymic progenitors. A year had passed since transplant, and T-cell counts and diversity by then came mostly from newly produced T cells. The study reportedly traced alpha-beta T cells about two months after transplant to several hundred expanded graft clones.

This clonotype turned up a few times. The antigen is unknown. The J gene is TRBJ2-1, the V gene TRBV9; maybe TRBD2 (6 bases). This receptor was taken from a male patient between 10 and 17 years old who had a stem cell transplant for acute myeloid leukemia, so the T cells may come from the graft donor. The sample here was PBMCs, mostly from graft donor cells, taken 360 days after TCRalphabeta/CD19-depleted stem cell transplant. CDR3 sequence (DNA): TGTGCCAGCAGCGTTCGTAGCGGCGACTACAATGAGCAGTTCTTC. This translates into CASSVRSGDYNEQFF.